These 5 T cell receptor beta chains were sequenced from one sample in a study of radiotherapy plus CTLA-4 blockade in lung cancer. TCRdb keeps only in-frame clones here, not all; method: immunoSEQ multiplex PCR. Of tens of thousands of clones in the sample, 60% to 85% were seen once. The sequencing used peripheral blood, collected from a patient treated with radiotherapy plus ipilimumab. Receptors originate from a human donor with non-small cell lung cancer who had a partial response to radiotherapy plus ipilimumab. Some clones in this sample may be carry-over from other donors' samples.

This clone was observed a few times. The V and J genes are TRBV28 and TRBJ2-2, with TRBD2 matching 11 bases. Unmatched junction bases numbered 4, after V lost 6 bases and J lost 4 bases. The germline V gene encodes CDR1 MDHEN and CDR2 SYDVKM. The CDR3 loop spans 15 amino acids. The chain's CDR3 is CASSLGTSGTGELFF. For the CDR3, the DNA is TGTGCCAGCAGCTTGGGGACTAGCGGCACCGGGGAGCTGTTTTTT.

The genes are TRBV6-1 and TRBJ1-1; D remains unclear. The CDR3 loop spans 14 amino acids. Germline-derived CDR1 and CDR2 are MNHNS and SASEGT. Trimming cost V 7 bases and J 3 bases, with 15 bases left between them. Written as DNA, the CDR3 is TGTGCCAGCACTCAAATGAGGATGCACACTGAAGCTTTCTTT. This sequence encodes CASTQMRMHTEAFF.

The chain is built from TRBV6-1 and TRBJ1-2; D unclear. Trimming pared 3 bases from V and 4 bases from J, leaving 9 bases between. CDR1 is MNHNS, CDR2 SASEGT, per germline. The CDR3 contains 13 residues. CDR3 in amino acids: CASSDWTGYGYTF. As DNA, the CDR3 is TGTGCCAGCAGTGACTGGACTGGCTATGGCTACACCTTC.

This clone was seen only once. The CDR3 sequence: CASSLSGAGNTEAFF. As DNA, the CDR3 is TGTGCCAGCAGTCTTTCGGGTGCGGGAAACACTGAAGCTTTCTTT. The J gene is TRBJ1-1, the V gene TRBV6-1, with D unclear. Germline CDR1 reads MNHNS; CDR2 reads SASEGT. Trimming cost V 5 bases and J 2 bases, with 15 bases left between them. The CDR3 totals 15 residues.

V is TRBV28 and J is TRBJ1-5; TRBD1 agrees at 7 bases. The germline gives CDR1 MDHEN, CDR2 SYDVKM. J gave up 7 bases and V 9 bases, and 12 bases lay outside the gene matches. The CDR3 contains 14 residues. This CDR3 reads CASWTGRGEQPQHF. The CDR3, as DNA: TGTGCCAGTTGGACGGGCAGGGGGGAACAGCCCCAGCATTTT.